Presented here are 16 T cell receptor beta chains from one specimen sequenced in a study of a mutant IDH1 vaccine in newly diagnosed glioma. The time point here: baseline, week 1 (first vaccination visit). Sample treatment: pre-vaccination baseline after standard-of-care therapy. Repertoires were generated with immunoSEQ multiplex PCR, while TCRdb's copy carries only in-frame clones and drops some. Of tens of thousands of clones listed, approximately 80% are singletons. Sequenced here: PBMCs, sampled from a glioma patient treated with radiotherapy, temozolomide or both. All receptors derive from a woman in her 40s with glioma.

This clone is a singleton in its sample. V and J are TRBV4-3 and TRBJ1-2, with TRBD1 as a possible D gene (5 bases). This CDR3 comprises 13 residues. The germline V gene has CDR1 LGHNA and CDR2 YSLEER. The ends were cut back, 1 base at V and 4 bases at J, with 7 bases in the middle. The CDR3 loop is CASSQVQGYGYTF. DNA for the CDR3: TGCGCCAGCAGCCAAGTTCAGGGCTATGGCTACACCTTC.

This clone was seen once. V usage is TRBV30 and J usage is TRBJ2-5; D is undetermined. V was shortened by 5 bases and J by 2 bases, with 9 bases between the two germline ends. The length of the CDR3 is 12 residues. CDR1 GTSNPN and CDR2 SVGIG come from the germline V gene (reference sequence). CDR3 nucleotides: TGTGCCTGGGCCCCAGCTCAAGAGACCCAGTACTTC. Translated: CAWAPAQETQYF.

V gene TRBV2 combines with J gene TRBJ1-2, with D possibly matching TRBD1 (6 bases). This CDR3 is 16 amino acids long. Looked up from germline, CDR1 is SNHLY and CDR2 is FYNNEI. The germline V and J ends were trimmed by 4 bases and 3 bases, with 18 bases remaining between them. CDR3 sequence reads: CASSGTLAGVDYGYTF. The CDR3, as DNA: TGTGCCAGCAGTGGGACCCTGGCAGGGGTTGACTATGGCTACACCTTC.

CDR3 region: CASSRGLAGGDEQFF. The CDR3 region has the DNA TGTGCCAGCAGCAGAGGACTAGCGGGGGGGGATGAGCAGTTCTTC. The chain employs TRBV7-9 and TRBJ2-1; 15 nucleotides align to TRBD2. The CDR3 loop spans 15 amino acids. J was trimmed by 8 bases and V by 5 bases; bases with no gene match: 4. CDR1 and CDR2 from the germline V gene are SEHNR and FQNEAQ (reference sequence).

The V and J genes are TRBV11-3 and TRBJ1-1, with a possible D match to TRBD1 (5 bases). The V end was cut by 4 bases, the J end by 0 bases, with 12 bases between. The germline V gene encodes CDR1 SGHNT and CDR2 YENEEA. This CDR3 comprises 15 residues. The CDR3 is CASSSKGTMNTEAFF. DNA of the CDR3: TGTGCCAGCAGCTCCAAAGGGACTATGAACACTGAAGCTTTCTTT.

This chain links TRBV4-3 with TRBJ1-3; no definite D call. V shed 0 bases and J shed 2 bases, with 5 bases lying between them. CDR1 is LGHNA and CDR2 is YSLEER in the germline V gene. CDR3 length: 14 amino acids. In nucleotides, the CDR3 is TGCGCCAGCAGCCAAGAAACTACTGGAAACACCATATATTTT. It specifies CASSQETTGNTIYF.

V gene TRBV5-1 combines with J gene TRBJ2-2, with 8 bases identical to TRBD1. The junction had 7 bases not matched to a gene; V was cut back by 2 bases and J by 1 base. The V gene's germline CDR1 is SGHRS and CDR2 YFSETQ. This CDR3 is 17 amino acids long. The CDR3 region has the DNA TGCGCCAGCAGCTTTACGGGACAGGCCAGGAACACCGGGGAGCTGTTTTTT. This encodes CASSFTGQARNTGELFF. The full variable domain, rest sourced from reference TRBV5-1 and TRBJ2-2, is KAGVTQTPRYLIKTRGQQVTLSCSPISGHRSVSWYQQTPGQGLQFLFEYFSETQRNKGNFPGRFSGRQFSNSRSEMNVSTLELGDSALYLCASSFTGQARNTGELFFGEGSRLTVL.

The chain uses TRBV7-2 and TRBJ2-1; the match to TRBD2 covers 11 bases. CDR1 and CDR2 (germline): SGHTA, FQGNSA. After removal of 5 bases from V and 7 bases from J, the junction contained 7 bases not matched to a gene. The CDR3 sequence is 15 residues long. CDR3 DNA: TGTGCCAGCAGCACCTTACTAGCGGGGGTTAATGAGCAGTTCTTC. It codes for CASSTLLAGVNEQFF.

On this clone: At one end, the junction sequence differs from germline, possibly due to a read error. The rearrangement links TRBV5-1 to TRBJ1-5; D may be TRBD1 (5 bases). This CDR3 is 14 amino acids long. Germline CDR1 SGHRS, CDR2 YFSETQ. Here the CDR3 DNA reads TGCGCCAGCAGCTTGGGGGGCACCAATGAGCCCCAGCATTTT. Translated, it gives CASSLGGTNEPQHF.

This clone was detected a few times. The chain links TRBV19 to TRBJ2-2; no clear D gene. Germline CDR1 reads LNHDA; CDR2 reads SQIVND (reference sequence). This CDR3 comprises 14 residues. The germline V and J ends were trimmed by 1 base and 6 bases, with 9 bases remaining between them. This CDR3 reads CASSIAGGAGELFF. CDR3 nucleotide sequence: TGTGCCAGTAGTATAGCGGGTGGGGCCGGGGAGCTGTTTTTT.

The V and J genes are TRBV7-9 and TRBJ1-4; D perhaps matches TRBD1 (6 bases). The germline gives CDR1 SEHNR, CDR2 FQNEAQ (reference sequence). This CDR3 is 11 amino acids long. Deletions cut 5 bases from V and 8 bases from J, with 6 bases between. Here the CDR3 reads CASSGGEKLFF. In nucleotides, the CDR3 is TGTGCCAGCAGCGGGGGCGAAAAACTGTTTTTT.

This clone was observed once. The chain uses TRBV4-2 and TRBJ1-2; TRBD1 is a possible D gene (5 bases). CDR3 length: 17 amino acids. Germline CDR1 LGHNA, CDR2 YNFKEQ. Trimming took off 0 bases at V and 5 bases at J, with 19 bases between the two ends. The chain's CDR3 is CASSQDRDRKSFYGYTF. The CDR3 nucleotides read TGTGCCAGCAGCCAAGATCGGGACCGAAAATCTTTTTATGGCTACACCTTC.

The J gene is TRBJ2-3, the V gene TRBV30, with D maybe TRBD1 (5 bases). Germline-derived CDR1 and CDR2 are GTSNPN and SVGIG (reference sequence). Trimming took 4 bases from V and 3 from J, leaving 8 bases between them. This CDR3 comprises 12 residues. The CDR3 DNA follows: TGTGCCTGGACTCGACAGACAGATACGCAGTATTTT. Its translation: CAWTRQTDTQYF. The variable domain in full, completed from reference TRBV30 and TRBJ2-3, reads SQTIHQWPATLVQPVGSPLSLECTVEGTSNPNLYWYRQAAGRGLQLLFYSVGIGQISSEVPQNLSASRPQDRQFILSSKKLLLSDSGFYLCAWTRQTDTQYFGPGTRLTVL.

The chain couples TRBV30 to TRBJ1-3; D remains unclear. The V and J ends lost 3 bases and 4 bases respectively, with 13 bases between them. Germline CDR1 and CDR2: GTSNPN and SVGIG (reference sequence). The CDR3 is 14 amino acids. CDR3 nucleotide sequence: TGTGCCTGGAGGGCTCGGGGTGGCGGAAACACCATATATTTT. Protein sequence: CAWRARGGGNTIYF.

The J gene is TRBJ1-3, the V gene TRBV27; possibly TRBD1 for D (6 bases). Germline CDR1 is MNHEY and CDR2 is SMNVEV (reference sequence). The V end was cut by 2 bases, the J end by 3 bases, with 11 bases between. The CDR3 is 15 amino acids. Here the CDR3 DNA reads TGTGCCAGCAGTTTAAACGGACAGCGTGGAAACACCATATATTTT. Protein: CASSLNGQRGNTIYF.

The J gene is TRBJ2-3, the V gene TRBV4-1; 12 nucleotides match TRBD2. Trimming at V came to 2 bases and at J to 3 bases, leaving 3 bases not matched to a gene. CDR3 size: 16 residues. Per the germline V gene, CDR1 is MGHRA and CDR2 is YSYEKL. CDR3 nucleotide sequence: TGCGCCAGCAGCCAAACTAGCGGGGGGATTACAGATACGCAGTATTTT. This gives the protein CASSQTSGGITDTQYF.